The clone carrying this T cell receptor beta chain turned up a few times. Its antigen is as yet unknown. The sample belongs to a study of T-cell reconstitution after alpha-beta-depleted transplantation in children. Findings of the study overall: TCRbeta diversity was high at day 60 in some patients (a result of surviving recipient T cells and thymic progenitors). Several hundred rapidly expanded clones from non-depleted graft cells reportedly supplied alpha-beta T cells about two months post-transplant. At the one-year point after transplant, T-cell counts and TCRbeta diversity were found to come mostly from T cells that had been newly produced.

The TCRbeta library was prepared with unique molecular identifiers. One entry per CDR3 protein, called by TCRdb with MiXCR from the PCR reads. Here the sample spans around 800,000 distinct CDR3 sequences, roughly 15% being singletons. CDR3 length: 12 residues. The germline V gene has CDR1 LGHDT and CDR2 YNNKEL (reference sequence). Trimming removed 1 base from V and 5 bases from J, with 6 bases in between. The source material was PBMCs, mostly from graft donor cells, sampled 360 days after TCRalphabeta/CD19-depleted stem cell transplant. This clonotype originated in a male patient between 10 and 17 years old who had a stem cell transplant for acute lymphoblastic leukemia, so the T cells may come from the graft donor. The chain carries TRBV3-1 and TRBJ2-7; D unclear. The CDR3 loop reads CASSQVTNEQYF. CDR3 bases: TGTGCCAGCAGCCAAGTTACGAACGAGCAGTACTTC.